This T cell receptor (beta chain) was sequenced during a study of blood T cells in healthy people across ages. The authors ran a second PCR of 7 to 11 cycles using a sample-barcoded 5' primer and a J-beta primer mix. TCRdb re-analysed the 5' RACE reads in MiXCR, keeping a single row per CDR3 protein. The sample lists around 1.1 million distinct CDR3 sequences; 35% to 45% were seen once. This receptor was taken from a man between 18 and 35 years old in good health. Material: blood.

The CDR3 here is CASTKGQGWTEAFF. CDR3 sequence (DNA): TGTGCCAGCACGAAGGGACAGGGATGGACTGAAGCTTTCTTT. The chain combines TRBV6-1 with TRBJ1-1; 9 bases are a match to TRBD1. Germline values: CDR1 MNHNS, CDR2 SASEGT. The CDR3 totals 14 residues. The V gene end was trimmed by 7 bases and the J gene end by 5 bases; junction bases not matched to a gene: 8.